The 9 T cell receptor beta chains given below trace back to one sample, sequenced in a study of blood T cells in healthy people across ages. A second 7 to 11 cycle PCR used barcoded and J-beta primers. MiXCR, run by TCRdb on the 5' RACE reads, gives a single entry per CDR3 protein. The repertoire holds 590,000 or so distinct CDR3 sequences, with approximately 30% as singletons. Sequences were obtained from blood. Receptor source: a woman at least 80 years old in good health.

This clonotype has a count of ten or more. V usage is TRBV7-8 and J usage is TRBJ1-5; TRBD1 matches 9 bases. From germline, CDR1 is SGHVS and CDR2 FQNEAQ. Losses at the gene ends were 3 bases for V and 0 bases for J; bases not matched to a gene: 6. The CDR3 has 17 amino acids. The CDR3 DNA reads TGTGCCAGCAGCTTGGCGGGACAGGGTTATAGCAATCAGCCCCAGCATTTT. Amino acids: CASSLAGQGYSNQPQHF.

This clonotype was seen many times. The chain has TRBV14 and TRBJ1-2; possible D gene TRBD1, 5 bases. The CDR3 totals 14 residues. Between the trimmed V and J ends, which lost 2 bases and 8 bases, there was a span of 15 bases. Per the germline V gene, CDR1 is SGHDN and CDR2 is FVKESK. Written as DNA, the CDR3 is TGTGCCAGCAGCCAAAGGCAAGGGGAATTCGGCTACACCTTC. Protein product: CASSQRQGEFGYTF.

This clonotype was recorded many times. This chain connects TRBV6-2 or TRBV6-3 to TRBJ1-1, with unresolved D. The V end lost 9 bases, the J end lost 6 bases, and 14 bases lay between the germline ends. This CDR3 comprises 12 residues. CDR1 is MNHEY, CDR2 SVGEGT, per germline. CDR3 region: CASEDPVAEAFF. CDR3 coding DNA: TGTGCCAGTGAAGACCCTGTCGCTGAAGCTTTCTTT.

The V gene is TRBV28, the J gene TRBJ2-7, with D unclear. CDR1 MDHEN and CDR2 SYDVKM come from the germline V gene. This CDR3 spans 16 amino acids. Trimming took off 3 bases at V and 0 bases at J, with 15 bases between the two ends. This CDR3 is CASSFPFRASSYEQYF. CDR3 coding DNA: TGTGCCAGCAGTTTCCCCTTCCGGGCTAGCTCCTACGAGCAGTACTTC.

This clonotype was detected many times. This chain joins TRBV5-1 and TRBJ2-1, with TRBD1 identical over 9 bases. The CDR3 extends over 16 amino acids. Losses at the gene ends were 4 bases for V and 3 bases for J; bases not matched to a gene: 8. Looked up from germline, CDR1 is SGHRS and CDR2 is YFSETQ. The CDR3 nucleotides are TGCGCCAGCAGCCCGATTACAGGGGGCGTCTACAATGAGCAGTTCTTC. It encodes CASSPITGGVYNEQFF.

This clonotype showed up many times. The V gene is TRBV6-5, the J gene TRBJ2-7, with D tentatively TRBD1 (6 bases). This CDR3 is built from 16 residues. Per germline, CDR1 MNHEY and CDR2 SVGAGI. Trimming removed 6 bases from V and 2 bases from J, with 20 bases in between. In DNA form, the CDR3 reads TGTGCCAGCAGGCCCTTAATCCTACAGGGTACCTACGAGCAGTACTTC. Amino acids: CASRPLILQGTYEQYF.

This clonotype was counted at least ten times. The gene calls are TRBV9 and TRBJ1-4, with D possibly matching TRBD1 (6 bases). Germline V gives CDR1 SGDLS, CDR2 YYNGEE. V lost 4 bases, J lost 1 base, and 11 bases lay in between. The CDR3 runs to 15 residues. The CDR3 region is CASSRIGGTNEKLFF. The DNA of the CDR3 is TGTGCCAGCAGCAGGATAGGGGGAACTAATGAAAAACTGTTTTTT. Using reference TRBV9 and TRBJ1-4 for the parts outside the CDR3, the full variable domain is DSGVTQTPKHLITATGQRVTLRCSPRSGDLSVYWYQQSLDQGLQFLIQYYNGEERAKGNILERFSAQQFPDLHSELNLSSLELGDSALYFCASSRIGGTNEKLFFGSGTQLSVL.

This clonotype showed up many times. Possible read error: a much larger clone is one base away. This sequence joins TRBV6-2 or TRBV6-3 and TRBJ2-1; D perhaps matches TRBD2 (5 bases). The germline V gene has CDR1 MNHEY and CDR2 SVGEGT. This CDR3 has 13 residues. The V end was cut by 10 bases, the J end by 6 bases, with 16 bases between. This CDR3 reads CAIKWGEGNEQFF. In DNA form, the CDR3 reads TGTGCCATCAAGTGGGGAGAGGGCAATGAGCAGTTCTTC.

The CDR3 loop is CASSISGAVSYKQYF. The CDR3 DNA sequence: TGTGCCAGCAGCATATCTGGGGCGGTCTCCTACAAGCAGTACTTC. The chain recombines TRBV7-2 with TRBJ2-5, with a weak D call TRBD1 (5 bases). The germline V gene has CDR1 SGHTA and CDR2 FQGNSA. The CDR3 sequence is 15 residues long. V lost 5 bases and J lost 11, with 24 bases in between.